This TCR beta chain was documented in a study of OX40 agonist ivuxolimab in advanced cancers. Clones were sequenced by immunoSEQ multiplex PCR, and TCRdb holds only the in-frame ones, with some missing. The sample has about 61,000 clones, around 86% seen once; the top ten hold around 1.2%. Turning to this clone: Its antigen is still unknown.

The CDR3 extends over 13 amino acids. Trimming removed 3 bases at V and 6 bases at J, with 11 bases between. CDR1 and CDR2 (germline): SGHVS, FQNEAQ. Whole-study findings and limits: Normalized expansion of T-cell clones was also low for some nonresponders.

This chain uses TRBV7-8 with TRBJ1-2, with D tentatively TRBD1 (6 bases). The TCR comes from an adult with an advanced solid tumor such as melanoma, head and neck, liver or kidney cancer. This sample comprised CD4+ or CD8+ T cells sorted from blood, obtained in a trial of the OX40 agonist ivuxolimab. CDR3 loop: CASSLTGIDGYTF. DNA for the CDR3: TGTGCCAGCAGCTTGACAGGTATAGATGGCTACACCTTC. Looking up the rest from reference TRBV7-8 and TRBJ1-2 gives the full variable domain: GAGVSQSPRYKVAKRGQDVALRCDPISGHVSLFWYQQALGQGPEFLTYFQNEAQLDKSGLPSDRFFAERPEGSVSTLKIQRTQQEDSAVYLCASSLTGIDGYTFGSGTRLTVV.